One sample yielded the 7 T cell receptor beta chains listed below, sequenced in a study of cytomegalovirus exposure and HLA in healthy donors. The PCR made use of 60 Vbeta and 13 Jbeta primers. The protocol was immunoSEQ multiplex PCR, while the TCRdb copy is restricted to in-frame clones and leaves out a portion. The repertoire consists of about 50,000 clones, with roughly four fifths occurring once and the leading ten covering 2.5% to 3%. Sequencing used PBMCs. The receptors come from a woman aged 40 to 49 in good health and CMV-seropositive.

The chain couples TRBV7-9 to TRBJ2-2; D unresolved. Germline CDR1 reads SEHNR; CDR2 reads FQNEAQ (reference sequence). The CDR3 is 12 residues long. V was pared by 5 bases and J by 2 bases, with 3 bases between. CDR3 in amino acids: CASSLNTGELFF. The CDR3 DNA reads TGTGCCAGCAGCCTTAACACCGGGGAGCTGTTTTTT.

This clone was counted only a few times. J is TRBJ1-1 and V is TRBV11-2, with 12 positions matching TRBD1. Germline loops: CDR1 SGHAT, CDR2 FQNNGV. Losses at the gene ends were 4 bases for V and 4 bases for J; bases not matched to a gene: 1. The CDR3 loop spans 14 amino acids. The CDR3 loop is CASSWDRGPTEAFF. As DNA, the CDR3 is TGTGCCAGCAGCTGGGACAGGGGGCCCACTGAAGCTTTCTTT.

The chain carries TRBV4-1 and TRBJ1-2, with D perhaps TRBD1 (5 bases). Germline V gene lookup returns CDR1 MGHRA and CDR2 YSYEKL. V lost 0 bases to trimming and J lost 3 bases, with 14 bases between them. The CDR3 spans 16 residues. DNA for the CDR3: TGCGCCAGCAGCCAAGATTCGGTAACAGGATACTATGGCTACACCTTC. This encodes CASSQDSVTGYYGYTF.

The CDR3 DNA sequence: TGTGCCAGCAGCTTAGAGACTTCGTCCCTCTATGGCTACACCTTC. Its protein is CASSLETSSLYGYTF. This chain connects TRBV11-2 to TRBJ1-2; D ambiguous. V was cut by 0 bases and J by 4 bases, with 12 bases left in between. The germline V gene encodes CDR1 SGHAT and CDR2 FQNNGV. CDR3 length: 15 amino acids.

The gene calls are TRBV19 and TRBJ1-1; TRBD1 might be the D (6 bases). CDR3 length equals 13 residues. The V end lost 5 bases, the J end lost 2 bases, and 9 bases lay between the germline ends. Per germline, CDR1 LNHDA and CDR2 SQIVND (reference sequence). The CDR3 is CASSLQGNTEAFF. CDR3 nucleotide sequence: TGTGCCAGTAGTCTACAGGGAAACACTGAAGCTTTCTTT.

This chain links TRBV5-1 with TRBJ2-2, with D perhaps matching TRBD1 (5 bases). Germline V gene sequence: CDR1 SGHRS, CDR2 YFSETQ. V was trimmed by 4 bases and J by 3 bases, leaving 13 bases between them. This CDR3 contains 15 residues. This CDR3 reads CASSPSQQDTGELFF. The DNA for the CDR3 is TGCGCCAGCAGCCCCTCCCAACAGGACACCGGGGAGCTGTTTTTT. The whole variable domain, remainder taken from reference TRBV5-1 and TRBJ2-2, is KAGVTQTPRYLIKTRGQQVTLSCSPISGHRSVSWYQQTPGQGLQFLFEYFSETQRNKGNFPGRFSGRQFSNSRSEMNVSTLELGDSALYLCASSPSQQDTGELFFGEGSRLTVL.

The chain uses TRBV7-2 and TRBJ2-1; 8 nucleotides agree with TRBD2. Germline V gene lookup returns CDR1 SGHTA and CDR2 FQGNSA. The ends lost 1 base at V and 10 bases at J; junction bases unmatched: 18. The CDR3 sequence is 18 residues long. The CDR3 loop is CASSLVGVHGGAGGEQFF. DNA for the CDR3: TGTGCCAGCAGCTTAGTCGGGGTTCACGGGGGGGCCGGTGGGGAGCAGTTCTTC.